This T cell receptor beta chain originates from a study of blood T cell repertoires in COVID-19. Cohort allocation depended upon clinical history that participants reported. Authors' methods: Estimates of nucleated cell counts were drawn from the amplification of reference gene primers. Profiling relied on immunoSEQ multiplex PCR, and the TCRdb table lists in-frame clones only, not all of them. That table is the source of V, J and clone size, and D and trimming were worked out from the DNA. Of under 500,000 clones listed, 87% were seen once; the top ten hold approximately 2%. The sequence came from a woman aged 18-29 years with acute COVID-19. The sequencing sample was made of PBMCs or T cells enriched from blood (not recorded which).

The CDR3 region has the DNA TGTGCCACCGGACAGGGGAACACTGAAGCTTTCTTT. Translated: CATGQGNTEAFF. The chain joins TRBV10-3 to TRBJ1-1; 8 bases are shared with TRBD1. CDR1 is ENHRY and CDR2 is SYGVKD in the germline V gene. V trimming: 10 bases; J trimming: 1 base; junction bases outside the gene matches: 2. The CDR3 runs to 12 residues.